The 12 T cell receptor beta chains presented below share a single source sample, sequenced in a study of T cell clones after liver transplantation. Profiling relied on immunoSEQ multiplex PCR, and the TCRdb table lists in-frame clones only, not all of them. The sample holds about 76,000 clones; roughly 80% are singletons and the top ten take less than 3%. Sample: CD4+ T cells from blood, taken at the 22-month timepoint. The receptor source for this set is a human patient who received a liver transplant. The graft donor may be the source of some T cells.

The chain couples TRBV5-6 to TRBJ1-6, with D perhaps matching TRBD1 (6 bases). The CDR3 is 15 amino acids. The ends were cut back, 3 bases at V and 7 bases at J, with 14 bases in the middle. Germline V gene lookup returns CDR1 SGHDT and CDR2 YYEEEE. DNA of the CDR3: TGTGCCAGCAGCTGGGGGGCGGGAAGGAATTCACCCCTCCACTTT. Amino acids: CASSWGAGRNSPLHF.

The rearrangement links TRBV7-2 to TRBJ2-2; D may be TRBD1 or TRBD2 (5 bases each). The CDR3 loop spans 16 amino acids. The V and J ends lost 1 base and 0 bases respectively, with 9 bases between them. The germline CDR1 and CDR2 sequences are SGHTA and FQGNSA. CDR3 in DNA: TGTGCCAGCAGCTTAGAGTTGGGGGCGAACACCGGGGAGCTGTTTTTT. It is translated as CASSLELGANTGELFF.

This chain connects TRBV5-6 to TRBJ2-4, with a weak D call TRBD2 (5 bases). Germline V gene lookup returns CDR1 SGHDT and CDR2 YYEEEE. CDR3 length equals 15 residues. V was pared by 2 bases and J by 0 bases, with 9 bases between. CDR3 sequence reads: CASSFGLLAKNIQYF. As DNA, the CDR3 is TGTGCCAGCAGCTTTGGACTCCTAGCCAAAAACATTCAGTACTTC.

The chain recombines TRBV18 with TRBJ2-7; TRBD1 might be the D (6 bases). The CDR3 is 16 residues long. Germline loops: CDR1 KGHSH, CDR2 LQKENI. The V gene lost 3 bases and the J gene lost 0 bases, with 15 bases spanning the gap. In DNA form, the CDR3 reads TGTGCCAGCTCACCCGATCCAGACAGGAACTCCTACGAGCAGTACTTC. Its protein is CASSPDPDRNSYEQYF. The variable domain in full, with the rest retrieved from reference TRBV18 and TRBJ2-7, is NAGVMQNPRHLVRRRGQEARLRCSPMKGHSHVYWYRQLPEEGLKFMVYLQKENIIDESGMPKERFSAEFPKEGPSILRIQQVVRGDSAAYFCASSPDPDRNSYEQYFGPGTRLTVT.

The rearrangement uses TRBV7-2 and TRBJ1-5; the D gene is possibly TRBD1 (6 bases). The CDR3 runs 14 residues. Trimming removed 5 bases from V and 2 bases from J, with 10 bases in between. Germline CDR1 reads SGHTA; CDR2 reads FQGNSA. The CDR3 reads CASSEAGGNQPQHF. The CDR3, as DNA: TGTGCCAGCAGCGAAGCAGGGGGCAATCAGCCCCAGCATTTT.

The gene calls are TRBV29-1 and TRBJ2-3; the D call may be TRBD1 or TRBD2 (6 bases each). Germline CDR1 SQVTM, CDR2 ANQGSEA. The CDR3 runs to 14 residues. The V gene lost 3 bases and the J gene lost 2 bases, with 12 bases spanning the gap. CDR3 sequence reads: CSVDGGLVTDTQYF. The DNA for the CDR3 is TGCAGCGTTGATGGGGGGCTGGTCACAGATACGCAGTATTTT.

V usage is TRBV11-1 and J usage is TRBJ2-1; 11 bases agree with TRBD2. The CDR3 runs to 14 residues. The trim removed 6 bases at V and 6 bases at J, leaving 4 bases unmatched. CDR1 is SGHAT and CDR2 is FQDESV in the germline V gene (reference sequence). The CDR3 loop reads CASSGLAGFNEQFF. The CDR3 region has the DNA TGTGCCAGCAGTGGACTAGCGGGTTTCAATGAGCAGTTCTTC. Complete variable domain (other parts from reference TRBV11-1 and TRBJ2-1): EAEVAQSPRYKITEKSQAVAFWCDPISGHATLYWYRQILGQGPELLVQFQDESVVDDSQLPKDRFSAERLKGVDSTLKIQPAELGDSAMYLCASSGLAGFNEQFFGPGTRLTVL.

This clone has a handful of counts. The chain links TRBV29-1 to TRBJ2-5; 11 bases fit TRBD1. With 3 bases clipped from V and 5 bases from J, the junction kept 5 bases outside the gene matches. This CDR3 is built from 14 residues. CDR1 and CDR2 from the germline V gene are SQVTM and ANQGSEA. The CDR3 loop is CSVDMDRGPETQYF. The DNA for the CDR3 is TGCAGCGTTGATATGGACAGGGGGCCCGAGACCCAGTACTTC.

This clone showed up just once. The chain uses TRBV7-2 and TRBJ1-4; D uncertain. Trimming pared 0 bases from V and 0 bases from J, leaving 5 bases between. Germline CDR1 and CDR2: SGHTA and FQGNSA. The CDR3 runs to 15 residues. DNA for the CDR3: TGTGCCAGCAGCTTAGCGATGTCAACTAATGAAAAACTGTTTTTT. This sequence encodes CASSLAMSTNEKLFF.

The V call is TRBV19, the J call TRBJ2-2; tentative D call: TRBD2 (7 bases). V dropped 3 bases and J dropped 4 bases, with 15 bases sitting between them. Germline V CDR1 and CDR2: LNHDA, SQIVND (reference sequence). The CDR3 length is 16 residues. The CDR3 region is CASSISAGATTGELFF. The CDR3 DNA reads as TGTGCCAGTAGTATCAGTGCGGGGGCGACCACCGGGGAGCTGTTTTTT. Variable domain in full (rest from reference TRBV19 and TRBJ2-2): DGGITQSPKYLFRKEGQNVTLSCEQNLNHDAMYWYRQDPGQGLRLIYYSQIVNDFQKGDIAEGYSVSREKKESFPLTVTSAQKNPTAFYLCASSISAGATTGELFFGEGSRLTVL.

CDR3 loop: CASSGRTGGELFF. In nucleotides, the CDR3 is TGTGCCAGCAGCGGGAGGACCGGCGGGGAGCTGTTTTTT. This rearrangement joins TRBV9 to TRBJ2-2, with D possibly TRBD2 on 5 matching bases. Germline values: CDR1 SGDLS, CDR2 YYNGEE. The CDR3 is 13 amino acids. Deletions cut 3 bases from V and 7 bases from J, with 10 bases between.

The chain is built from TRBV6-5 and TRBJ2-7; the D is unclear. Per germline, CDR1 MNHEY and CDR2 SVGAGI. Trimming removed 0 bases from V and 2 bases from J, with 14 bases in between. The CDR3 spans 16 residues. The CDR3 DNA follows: TGTGCCAGCAGTTACTCGAGACGGCTACGACCCTACGAGCAGTACTTC. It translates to CASSYSRRLRPYEQYF.